One and the same sample provided the 28 T cell receptor beta chains below, sequenced in a study of blood T cell repertoires in COVID-19. Sequenced by immunoSEQ multiplex PCR; TCRdb stores in-frame clones only, minus some. Of roughly 500,000 clones in the sample, roughly 90% were seen once. Sequencing input: PBMCs or T cells enriched from blood (not recorded which). The receptors shown here come from a woman in her 40s who had recovered from COVID-19.

V gene TRBV2 combines with J gene TRBJ1-5; D is ambiguous. Germline V gene lookup returns CDR1 SNHLY and CDR2 FYNNEI. The CDR3 totals 14 residues. V was trimmed by 6 bases and J by 5 bases, leaving 14 bases between them. CDR3 nucleotides: TGTGCCAGCAGCCCGAGGAGGCGGGATCAGCCCCAGCATTTT. Protein sequence: CASSPRRRDQPQHF.

This sequence joins TRBV29-1 and TRBJ2-5, with 9 positions matching TRBD2. This CDR3 has 12 amino acids. Looked up from germline, CDR1 is SQVTM and CDR2 is ANQGSEA. After removal of 3 bases from V and 4 bases from J, the junction contained 0 bases not matched to a gene. The CDR3 DNA follows: TGCAGCGTTGAGCGGGGGGGAGAGACCCAGTACTTC. Protein: CSVERGGETQYF.

The V gene is TRBV5-1, the J gene TRBJ1-5; tentatively, D is TRBD1 (5 bases). The CDR3 has 14 amino acids. Trimming took off 0 bases at V and 4 bases at J, with 8 bases between the two ends. The germline CDR1 and CDR2 sequences are SGHRS and YFSETQ. The CDR3 nucleotides are TGCGCCAGCAGCTTGGGGGACTGGAATCAGCCCCAGCATTTT. Amino acid sequence: CASSLGDWNQPQHF.

The chain has TRBV5-4 and TRBJ1-2, with D tentatively TRBD1 (5 bases). The CDR3 is 15 amino acids. The V gene lost 0 bases and the J gene lost 0 bases, with 9 bases spanning the gap. Germline V lookup: CDR1 SGHNT, CDR2 YYREEE (reference sequence). CDR3: CASSLVVRANYGYTF. The CDR3 nucleotides read TGTGCCAGCAGCTTGGTTGTCAGGGCTAACTATGGCTACACCTTC.

The chain uses TRBV29-1 and TRBJ1-2, with 7 nucleotides matching TRBD1. Germline V gene lookup returns CDR1 SQVTM and CDR2 ANQGSEA. Trimming cost V 4 bases and J 3 bases; bases outside gene matches: 5. This CDR3 is built from 13 residues. The CDR3 spells CSVVADRDYGYTF. CDR3 nucleotide sequence: TGCAGCGTTGTGGCCGACAGGGACTATGGCTACACCTTC.

This sequence joins TRBV18 and TRBJ2-6; the D gene is possibly TRBD2 (5 bases). Germline V gene sequence: CDR1 KGHSH, CDR2 LQKENI. The CDR3 loop spans 15 amino acids. V shed 3 bases and J shed 0 bases, with 6 bases lying between them. The CDR3 sequence is CASSPGVSGANVLTF. Here the CDR3 DNA reads TGTGCCAGCTCACCCGGGGTCTCTGGGGCCAACGTCCTGACTTTC.

The V gene is TRBV12-3 or TRBV12-4, the J gene TRBJ1-2; 8 nucleotides match TRBD1. The V segment lost 6 bases and the J segment 3 bases; nucleotides outside the gene matches: 3. The CDR3 spans 13 residues. DNA of the CDR3: TGTGCCAGCAGCCGACAGGGGCACTATGGCTACACCTTC. Amino acid sequence: CASSRQGHYGYTF.

The V gene is TRBV5-1, the J gene TRBJ2-5, with TRBD2 as a possible D gene (6 bases). Trimming removed 0 bases at V and 5 bases at J, with 11 bases between. Germline CDR1 SGHRS, CDR2 YFSETQ. CDR3 length: 14 amino acids. Here the CDR3 DNA reads TGCGCCAGCAGCTTGGGCTTAAGCGGGGAGACCCAGTACTTC. Translated: CASSLGLSGETQYF.

This chain joins TRBV7-2 and TRBJ1-4, with TRBD1 matching over 11 bases. The V gene's germline CDR1 is SGHTA and CDR2 FQGNSA. There are 18 residues in the CDR3. Unmatched junction bases numbered 6, after V lost 3 bases and J lost 0 bases. In nucleotides, the CDR3 is TGTGCCAGCAGCTTTCGGGGACAGGGGGGTTCAACTAATGAAAAACTGTTTTTT. Protein: CASSFRGQGGSTNEKLFF.

Concerning this clone itself: The same CDR3 is also encoded by other DNA sequences in this sample. The CDR3 loop reads CAWSVGLAGGTDTQYF. CDR3 coding DNA: TGTGCCTGGAGTGTCGGACTAGCGGGAGGCACAGATACGCAGTATTTT. This chain uses TRBV30 with TRBJ2-3; 13 nucleotides align to TRBD2. CDR1 and CDR2 (germline): GTSNPN, SVGIG (reference sequence). This CDR3 region has 16 residues. V dropped 0 bases and J dropped 1; count of bases not matched to a gene: 1.

The chain carries TRBV7-2 and TRBJ1-1, with D perhaps matching TRBD1 (5 bases). There are 13 residues in the CDR3. Germline values: CDR1 SGHTA, CDR2 FQGNSA. V was clipped by 1 base and J by 4 bases, with 7 bases between them. The CDR3 bases are TGTGCCAGCAGCTTAGGCAGGGTCACTGAAGCTTTCTTT. Translating gives CASSLGRVTEAFF.

The genes are TRBV6-2 or TRBV6-3 and TRBJ2-2; maybe TRBD2 (6 bases). The CDR3 extends over 16 amino acids. V was cut by 7 bases and J by 2 bases, with 17 bases left in between. Per the germline V gene, CDR1 is MNHEY and CDR2 is SVGEGT. This CDR3 reads CASIPRWRGNTGELFF. The CDR3, as DNA: TGTGCCAGCATCCCCCGGTGGCGGGGTAACACCGGGGAGCTGTTTTTT.

This clone appeared once. This chain joins TRBV2 and TRBJ2-7, with a weak D call TRBD1 (6 bases). Trimming removed 6 bases from V and 3 bases from J, with 15 bases in between. Germline CDR1 SNHLY, CDR2 FYNNEI. The length of the CDR3 is 14 residues. CDR3 sequence: CASRLTGSIYEQYF. Here the CDR3 DNA reads TGTGCCAGCAGATTAACAGGGTCAATCTACGAGCAGTACTTC.

The V and J genes are TRBV5-1 and TRBJ2-3; 7 bases are shared with TRBD1. V lost 4 bases, J lost 2 bases, and 13 bases stayed unmatched. Germline-derived CDR1 and CDR2 are SGHRS and YFSETQ. The CDR3 is 17 amino acids. The CDR3 loop is CASSRSRTGDYTDTQYF. The CDR3 DNA is TGCGCCAGCAGCAGATCCCGGACAGGCGACTACACAGATACGCAGTATTTT.

The gene calls are TRBV7-9 and TRBJ1-3; TRBD1 is a possible D gene (6 bases). This CDR3 has 16 amino acids. Germline CDR1 and CDR2: SEHNR and FQNEAQ (reference sequence). The germline V and J ends were trimmed by 5 bases and 4 bases, with 18 bases remaining between them. CDR3 bases: TGTGCCAGCAGCAAACGGGCCGCAGGGGACGGAAACACCATATATTTT. This sequence encodes CASSKRAAGDGNTIYF.

The CDR3 spells CASSQRDRVNTEAFF. DNA for the CDR3: TGTGCCAGCAGCCAAAGGGACAGGGTGAACACTGAAGCTTTCTTT. The chain combines TRBV4-2 with TRBJ1-1; 9 bases are shared with TRBD1. The CDR3 is made up of 15 amino acids. Germline V gene lookup returns CDR1 LGHNA and CDR2 YNFKEQ. The ends lost 2 bases at V and 0 bases at J; junction bases unmatched: 1.

The rearrangement joins TRBV6-5 to TRBJ1-6; maybe TRBD1 (5 bases). Trimming cost V 4 bases and J 10 bases, with 14 bases left between them. The CDR3 is 14 amino acids. Germline-derived CDR1 and CDR2 are MNHEY and SVGAGI. The DNA for the CDR3 is TGTGCCAGCAGTTCACCGGGGGGTGAGTCACCCCTCCACTTT. Its translation: CASSSPGGESPLHF.

J is TRBJ2-5 and V is TRBV18, with D perhaps TRBD1 (6 bases). The CDR3 length is 17 residues. In germline, CDR1 is KGHSH, CDR2 LQKENI. V lost 0 bases and J lost 5, with 19 bases in between. CDR3 sequence: CASSPPGRGTLGETQYF. Written as DNA, the CDR3 is TGTGCCAGCTCACCACCGGGCAGGGGTACCCTCGGGGAGACCCAGTACTTC.

This clone has just a few counts. The gene calls are TRBV15 and TRBJ1-4, with D perhaps matching TRBD1 (5 bases). CDR3 size: 13 residues. CDR1 and CDR2 (germline): LNHNV, YYDKDF (reference sequence). V was cut by 5 bases and J by 4 bases, with 8 bases left in between. Here the CDR3 reads CATSHRFNEKLFF. The DNA of the CDR3 is TGTGCCACCAGCCACAGGTTTAATGAAAAACTGTTTTTT. Combining the CDR3 with reference TRBV15 and TRBJ1-4 gives the whole variable domain DAMVIQNPRYQVTQFGKPVTLSCSQTLNHNVMYWYQQKSSQAPKLLFHYYDKDFNNEADTPDNFQSRRPNTSFCFLDIRSPGLGDTAMYLCATSHRFNEKLFFGSGTQLSVL.

This clone was seen once. Germline is not matched at one junction end, which may reflect a read error. The chain carries TRBV23-1 and TRBJ2-7, with 16 bases matching TRBD2. TRBV23-1 has ORF status, its function being uncertain. The CDR3 totals 14 residues. As DNA, the CDR3 is TGCGCCAGCAGTCAACCTTCGGGACTAGCGGGAGGGCGCTTC. It encodes CASSQPSGLAGGRF.

The chain recombines TRBV15 with TRBJ1-1; D call uncertain. The CDR3 is made up of 12 amino acids. Germline CDR1 is LNHNV and CDR2 is YYDKDF (reference sequence). V lost 0 bases to trimming and J lost 5 bases, with 4 bases between them. The DNA for the CDR3 is TGTGCCACCAGCAGAGATCGGACTGAAGCTTTCTTT. This codes for CATSRDRTEAFF.

This chain links TRBV6-5 with TRBJ1-2; the match to TRBD1 covers 8 bases. CDR3 length: 13 residues. V lost 1 base, J lost 8 bases, and 3 bases stayed unmatched. The V gene's germline CDR1 is MNHEY and CDR2 SVGAGI. The CDR3 loop is CASSYLGQEGYTF. The DNA for the CDR3 is TGTGCCAGCAGTTACTTGGGACAGGAAGGCTACACCTTC.

The chain links TRBV2 to TRBJ2-7; D is perhaps TRBD2 (5 bases). In germline, CDR1 is SNHLY, CDR2 FYNNEI. V was shortened by 7 bases and J by 5 bases, with 24 bases between the two germline ends. The CDR3 contains 16 residues. The CDR3: CASKDVNLGGLHEQYF. CDR3 nucleotides: TGTGCCAGCAAGGATGTTAACCTCGGCGGACTCCACGAGCAGTACTTC.

This sequence joins TRBV9 and TRBJ2-7, with D possibly TRBD2 on 5 matching bases. The germline gives CDR1 SGDLS, CDR2 YYNGEE. The CDR3 runs 14 residues. Between the trimmed V and J ends, which lost 0 bases and 7 bases, there was a span of 14 bases. For the CDR3, the DNA is TGTGCCAGCAGCGTAGGACCGGCGAGGGAAGAGCAGTACTTC. This translates into CASSVGPAREEQYF.

The chain combines TRBV9 with TRBJ2-6, with D possibly being TRBD1 (5 bases). V was shortened by 2 bases and J by 1 base, with 7 bases between the two germline ends. Germline V gives CDR1 SGDLS, CDR2 YYNGEE. This CDR3 has 15 amino acids. For the CDR3, the DNA is TGTGCCAGCAGCGTGACAGTATCTGGGGCCAACGTCCTGACTTTC. As protein: CASSVTVSGANVLTF. The whole variable domain, filled in from reference TRBV9 and TRBJ2-6, reads DSGVTQTPKHLITATGQRVTLRCSPRSGDLSVYWYQQSLDQGLQFLIQYYNGEERAKGNILERFSAQQFPDLHSELNLSSLELGDSALYFCASSVTVSGANVLTFGAGSRLTVL.

The rearrangement uses TRBV6-1 and TRBJ1-1; possibly TRBD1 for D (5 bases). The V gene's germline CDR1 is MNHNS and CDR2 SASEGT. The germline V and J ends were trimmed by 2 bases and 1 base, with 8 bases remaining between them. The CDR3 is 14 amino acids. CDR3 in amino acids: CASSEQGPNTEAFF. The DNA of the CDR3 is TGTGCCAGCAGTGAACAGGGCCCGAACACTGAAGCTTTCTTT.

V gene TRBV12-3 or TRBV12-4 combines with J gene TRBJ1-1, with D possibly TRBD1 on 6 matching bases. This CDR3 is 13 amino acids long. The V end was cut by 6 bases, the J end by 7 bases, with 15 bases between. As DNA, the CDR3 is TGTGCCAGCAGCCTCGGCAGGGGCTTTGAAGCTTTCTTT. It encodes CASSLGRGFEAFF.

This clone was seen a few times. The genes are TRBV7-2 and TRBJ2-7, with 9 bases fitting TRBD2. The CDR3 is 15 amino acids. The germline V gene encodes CDR1 SGHTA and CDR2 FQGNSA. After removal of 5 bases from V and 0 bases from J, the junction contained 5 bases not matched to a gene. DNA of the CDR3: TGTGCCAGCAGCCCCGCTAGCGGGGCCTCCTACGAGCAGTACTTC. This gives the protein CASSPASGASYEQYF.